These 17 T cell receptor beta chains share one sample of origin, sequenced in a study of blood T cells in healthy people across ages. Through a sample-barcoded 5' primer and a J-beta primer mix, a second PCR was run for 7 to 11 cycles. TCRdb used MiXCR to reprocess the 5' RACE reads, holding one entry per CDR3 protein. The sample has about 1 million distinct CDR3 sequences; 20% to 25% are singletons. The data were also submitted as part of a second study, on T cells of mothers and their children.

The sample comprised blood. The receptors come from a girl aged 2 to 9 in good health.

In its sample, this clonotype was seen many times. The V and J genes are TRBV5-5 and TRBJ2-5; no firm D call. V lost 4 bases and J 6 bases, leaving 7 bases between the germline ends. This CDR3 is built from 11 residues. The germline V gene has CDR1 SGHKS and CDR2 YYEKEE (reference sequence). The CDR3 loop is CASSLGKTQYF. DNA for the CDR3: TGTGCCAGCAGCCTGGGGAAGACCCAGTACTTC.

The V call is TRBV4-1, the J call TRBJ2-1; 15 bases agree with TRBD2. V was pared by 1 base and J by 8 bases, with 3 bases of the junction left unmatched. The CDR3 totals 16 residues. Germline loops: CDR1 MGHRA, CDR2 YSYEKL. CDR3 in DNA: TGCGCCAGCAGCCAAGGGACTAGCGGGAGGGCCTATGAGCAGTTCTTC. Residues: CASSQGTSGRAYEQFF.

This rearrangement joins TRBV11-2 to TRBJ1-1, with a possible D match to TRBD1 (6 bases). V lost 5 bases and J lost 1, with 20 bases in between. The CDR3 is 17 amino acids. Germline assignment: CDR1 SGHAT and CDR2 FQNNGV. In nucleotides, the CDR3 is TGTGCCAGCAGCACATACCTTTGGACAGAACCGAACACTGAAGCTTTCTTT. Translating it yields CASSTYLWTEPNTEAFF.

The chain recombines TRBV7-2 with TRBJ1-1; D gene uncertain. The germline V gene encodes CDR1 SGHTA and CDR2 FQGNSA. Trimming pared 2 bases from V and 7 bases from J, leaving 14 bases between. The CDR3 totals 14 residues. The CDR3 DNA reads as TGTGCCAGCAGCTTAAACGGCCTAGGAAATGAAGCTTTCTTT. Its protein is CASSLNGLGNEAFF.

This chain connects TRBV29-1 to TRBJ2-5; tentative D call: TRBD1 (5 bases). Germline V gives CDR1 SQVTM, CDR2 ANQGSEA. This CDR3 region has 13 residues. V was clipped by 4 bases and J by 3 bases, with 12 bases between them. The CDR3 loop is CSVADSPKETQYF. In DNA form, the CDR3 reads TGCAGCGTTGCTGACAGCCCCAAAGAGACCCAGTACTTC.

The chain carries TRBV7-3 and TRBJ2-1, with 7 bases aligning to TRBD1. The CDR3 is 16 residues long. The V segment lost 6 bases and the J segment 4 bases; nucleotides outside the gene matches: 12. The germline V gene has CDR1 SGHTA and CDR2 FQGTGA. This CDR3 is CASRSNRGDGYNEQFF. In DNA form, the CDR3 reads TGTGCCAGCAGGTCCAACAGGGGAGACGGGTACAATGAGCAGTTCTTC. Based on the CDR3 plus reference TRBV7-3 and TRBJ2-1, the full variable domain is GAGVSQTPSNKVTEKGKYVELRCDPISGHTALYWYRQSLGQGPEFLIYFQGTGAADDSGLPNDRFFAVRPEGSVSTLKIQRTERGDSAVYLCASRSNRGDGYNEQFFGPGTRLTVL.

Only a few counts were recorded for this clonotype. CDR3 sequence: CASSPGQGDGGYTF. The CDR3 DNA follows: TGTGCCAGCAGCCCTGGACAGGGGGACGGGGGCTACACCTTC. This chain joins TRBV11-2 and TRBJ1-2; TRBD1 matches at 10 bases. J lost 8 bases, V lost 5 bases, and 8 bases had no gene match. Germline V gene lookup returns CDR1 SGHAT and CDR2 FQNNGV. The CDR3 runs 14 residues.

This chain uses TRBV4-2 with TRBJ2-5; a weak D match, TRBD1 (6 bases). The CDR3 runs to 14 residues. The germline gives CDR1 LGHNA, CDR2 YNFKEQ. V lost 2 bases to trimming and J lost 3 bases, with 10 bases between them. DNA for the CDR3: TGTGCCAGCAGCCAACCGGGACACGAAGAGACCCAGTACTTC. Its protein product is CASSQPGHEETQYF.

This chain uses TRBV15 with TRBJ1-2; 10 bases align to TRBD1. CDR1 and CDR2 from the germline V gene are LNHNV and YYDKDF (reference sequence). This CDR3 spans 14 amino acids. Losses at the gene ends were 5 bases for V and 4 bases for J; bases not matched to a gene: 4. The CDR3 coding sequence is TGTGCCACCAGCCCCCGGACAGGGGGCTATGGCTACACCTTC. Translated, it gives CATSPRTGGYGYTF.

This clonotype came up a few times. CDR3 protein: CASGRSETQYF. The CDR3 bases are TGTGCCAGCGGTCGAAGTGAGACCCAGTACTTC. V gene TRBV6-5 combines with J gene TRBJ2-5; D uncertain. Trimming took 8 bases from V and 5 from J, leaving 9 bases between them. The CDR3 is 11 amino acids. CDR1 MNHEY and CDR2 SVGAGI come from the germline V gene.

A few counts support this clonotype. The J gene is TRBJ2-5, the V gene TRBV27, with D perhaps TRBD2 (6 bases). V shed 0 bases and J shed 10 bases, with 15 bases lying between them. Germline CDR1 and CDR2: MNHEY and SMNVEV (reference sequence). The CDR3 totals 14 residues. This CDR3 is CASSLSKGAGSQYF. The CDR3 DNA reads TGTGCCAGCAGTTTATCGAAGGGTGCCGGGAGCCAGTACTTC.

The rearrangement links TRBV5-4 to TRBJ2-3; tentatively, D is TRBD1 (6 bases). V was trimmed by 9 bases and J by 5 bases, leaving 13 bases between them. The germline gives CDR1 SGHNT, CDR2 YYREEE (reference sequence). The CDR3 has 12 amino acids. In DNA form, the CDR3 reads TGTGCCACCGCGAGAGGGGGAGATACGCAGTATTTT. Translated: CATARGGDTQYF. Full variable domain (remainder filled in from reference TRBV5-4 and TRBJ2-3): ETGVTQSPTHLIKTRGQQVTLRCSSQSGHNTVSWYQQALGQGPQFIFQYYREEENGRGNFPPRFSGLQFPNYSSELNVNALELDDSALYLCATARGGDTQYFGPGTRLTVL.

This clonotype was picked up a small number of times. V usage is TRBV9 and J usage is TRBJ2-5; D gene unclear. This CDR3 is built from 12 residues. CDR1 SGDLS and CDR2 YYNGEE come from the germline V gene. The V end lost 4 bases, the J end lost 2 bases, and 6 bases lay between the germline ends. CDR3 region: CASSMEQETQYF. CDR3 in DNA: TGTGCCAGCAGCATGGAGCAAGAGACCCAGTACTTC.

CDR3 in amino acids: CASSTNRRGGGAQDEQFF. The CDR3 DNA reads TGTGCCAGCAGCACCAATCGTAGAGGCGGGGGGGCTCAGGATGAGCAGTTCTTC. The chain recombines TRBV2 with TRBJ2-5; 9 bases line up with TRBD2. The better agreement between TRBJ2-1 and the DNA end casts doubt on the J call. The CDR3 length is 18 residues. Germline CDR1 SNHLY, CDR2 FYNNEI.

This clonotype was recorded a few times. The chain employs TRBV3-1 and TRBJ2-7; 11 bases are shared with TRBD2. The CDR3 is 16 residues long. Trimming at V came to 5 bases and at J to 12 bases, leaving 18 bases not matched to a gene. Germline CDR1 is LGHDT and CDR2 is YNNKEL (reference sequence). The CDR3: CASSSGLAGPRALPYF. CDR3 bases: TGTGCCAGCAGCTCAGGACTAGCGGGCCCCAGGGCTTTACCGTACTTC.

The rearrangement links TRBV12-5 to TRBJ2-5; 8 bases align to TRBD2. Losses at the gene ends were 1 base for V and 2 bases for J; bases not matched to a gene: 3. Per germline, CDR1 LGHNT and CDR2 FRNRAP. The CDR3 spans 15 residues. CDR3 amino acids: CASGLDPGGQETQYF. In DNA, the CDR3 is TGTGCTAGTGGTTTGGATCCGGGAGGGCAAGAGACCCAGTACTTC.

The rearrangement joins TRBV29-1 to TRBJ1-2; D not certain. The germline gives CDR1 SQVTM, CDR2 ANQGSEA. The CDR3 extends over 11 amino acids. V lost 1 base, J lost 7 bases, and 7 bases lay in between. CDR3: CSVEAVGGYTF. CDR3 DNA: TGCAGCGTTGAAGCGGTGGGTGGCTACACCTTC.